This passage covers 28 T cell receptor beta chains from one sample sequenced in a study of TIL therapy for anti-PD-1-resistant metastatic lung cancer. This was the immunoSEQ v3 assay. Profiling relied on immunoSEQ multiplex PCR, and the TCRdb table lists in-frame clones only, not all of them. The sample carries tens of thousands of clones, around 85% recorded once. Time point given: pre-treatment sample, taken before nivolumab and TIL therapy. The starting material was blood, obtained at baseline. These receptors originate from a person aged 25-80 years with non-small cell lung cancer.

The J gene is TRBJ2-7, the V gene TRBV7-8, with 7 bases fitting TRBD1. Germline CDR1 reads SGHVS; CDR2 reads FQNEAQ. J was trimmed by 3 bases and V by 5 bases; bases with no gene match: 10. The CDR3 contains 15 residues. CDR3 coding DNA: TGTGCCAGCAGCCAAGCACCGGGACAGAACTACGAGCAGTACTTC. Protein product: CASSQAPGQNYEQYF.

The CDR3 protein is CASSLTSDRVSYEQYF. The CDR3 DNA reads as TGTGCCAGCAGTTTAACTTCGGACAGGGTATCCTACGAGCAGTACTTC. The gene calls are TRBV27 and TRBJ2-7, with 8 bases that match TRBD1. The length of the CDR3 is 16 residues. Trimming removed 2 bases from V and 1 base from J; junction bases left unmatched: 7. From germline, CDR1 is MNHEY and CDR2 SMNVEV (reference sequence).

In DNA, the CDR3 is TGTGCCAGCAGCTTAAACCCGAACTACGAGCAGTACTTC. This encodes CASSLNPNYEQYF. This chain links TRBV7-2 with TRBJ2-7; unclear D gene. This CDR3 is built from 13 residues. With 2 bases removed from V and 3 bases from J, the gap between germline ends came to 8 bases. Germline CDR1 SGHTA, CDR2 FQGNSA.

This CDR3 reads CSASGRERTEAFF. The DNA of the CDR3 is TGCAGCGCCTCGGGCAGGGAGAGGACTGAAGCTTTCTTT. The gene calls are TRBV29-1 and TRBJ1-1; the D gene is possibly TRBD1 (5 bases). Germline V gives CDR1 SQVTM, CDR2 ANQGSEA. The V end was cut by 7 bases, the J end by 5 bases, with 17 bases between. CDR3 size: 13 residues.

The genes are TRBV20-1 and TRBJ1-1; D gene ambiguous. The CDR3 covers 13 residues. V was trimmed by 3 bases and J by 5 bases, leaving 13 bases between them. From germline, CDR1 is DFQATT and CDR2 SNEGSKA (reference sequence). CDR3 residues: CSASEIAGTEAFF. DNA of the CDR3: TGCAGTGCTAGTGAAATAGCAGGTACTGAAGCTTTCTTT.

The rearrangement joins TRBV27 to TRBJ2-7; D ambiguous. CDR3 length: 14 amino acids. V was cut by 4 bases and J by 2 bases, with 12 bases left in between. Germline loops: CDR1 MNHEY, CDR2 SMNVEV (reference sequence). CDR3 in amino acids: CASSSPGPTYEQYF. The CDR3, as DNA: TGTGCCAGCAGTTCCCCGGGTCCCACCTACGAGCAGTACTTC.

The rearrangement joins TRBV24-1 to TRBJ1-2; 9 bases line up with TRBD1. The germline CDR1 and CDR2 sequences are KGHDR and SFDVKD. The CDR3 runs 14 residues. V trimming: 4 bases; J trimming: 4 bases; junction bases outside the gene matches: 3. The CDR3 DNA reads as TGTGCCACCAGTGACGCGGGACAGGGCTATGGCTACACCTTC. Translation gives CATSDAGQGYGYTF.

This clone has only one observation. CDR3 bases: TGTGCCAGCAGCTTAGGCGGGAATTCACCCCTCCACTTT. Translating gives CASSLGGNSPLHF. This chain joins TRBV7-2 and TRBJ1-6; no firm D call. The CDR3 has 13 amino acids. V dropped 1 base and J dropped 7 bases, with 5 bases sitting between them. CDR1 and CDR2 (germline): SGHTA, FQGNSA.

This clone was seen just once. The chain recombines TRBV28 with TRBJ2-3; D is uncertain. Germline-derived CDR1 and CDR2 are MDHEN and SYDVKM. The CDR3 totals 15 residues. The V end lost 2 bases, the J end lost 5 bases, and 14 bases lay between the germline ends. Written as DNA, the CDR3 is TGTGCCAGCAGTTTAGGGAATAAACGGGTAGATACGCAGTATTTT. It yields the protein CASSLGNKRVDTQYF.

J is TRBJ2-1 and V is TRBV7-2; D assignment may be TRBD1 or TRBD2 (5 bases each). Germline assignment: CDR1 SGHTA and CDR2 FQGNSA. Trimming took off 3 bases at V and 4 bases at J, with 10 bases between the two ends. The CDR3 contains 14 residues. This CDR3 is CASSLGTTYNEQFF. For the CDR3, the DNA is TGTGCCAGCAGCTTGGGGACCACTTACAATGAGCAGTTCTTC. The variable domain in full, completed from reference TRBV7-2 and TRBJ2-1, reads GAGVSQSPSNKVTEKGKDVELRCDPISGHTALYWYRQSLGQGLEFLIYFQGNSAPDKSGLPSDRFSAERTGGSVSTLTIQRTQQEDSAVYLCASSLGTTYNEQFFGPGTRLTVL.

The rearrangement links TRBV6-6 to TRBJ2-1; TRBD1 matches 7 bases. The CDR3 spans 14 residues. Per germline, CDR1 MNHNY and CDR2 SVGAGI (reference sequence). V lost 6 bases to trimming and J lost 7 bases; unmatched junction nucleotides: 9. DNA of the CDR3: TGTGCCAGCAGCCTTCTACAACAGGGGAATGAGCAGTTCTTC. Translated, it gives CASSLLQQGNEQFF.

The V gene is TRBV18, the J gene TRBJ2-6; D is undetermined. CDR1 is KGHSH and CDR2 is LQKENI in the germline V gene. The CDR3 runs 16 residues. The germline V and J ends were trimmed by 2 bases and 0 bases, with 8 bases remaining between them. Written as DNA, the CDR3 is TGTGCCAGCTCACCAAAGGTTACCTCTGGGGCCAACGTCCTGACTTTC. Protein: CASSPKVTSGANVLTF. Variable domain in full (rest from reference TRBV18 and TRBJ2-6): NAGVMQNPRHLVRRRGQEARLRCSPMKGHSHVYWYRQLPEEGLKFMVYLQKENIIDESGMPKERFSAEFPKEGPSILRIQQVVRGDSAAYFCASSPKVTSGANVLTFGAGSRLTVL.

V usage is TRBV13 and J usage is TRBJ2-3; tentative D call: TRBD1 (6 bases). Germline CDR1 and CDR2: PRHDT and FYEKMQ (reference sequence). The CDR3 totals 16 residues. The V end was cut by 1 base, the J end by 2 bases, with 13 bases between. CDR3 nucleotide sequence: TGTGCCAGCAGCTTAGAACAGGGACCCTACACAGATACGCAGTATTTT. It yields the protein CASSLEQGPYTDTQYF. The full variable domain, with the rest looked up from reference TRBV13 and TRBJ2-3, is AAGVIQSPRHLIKEKRETATLKCYPIPRHDTVYWYQQGPGQDPQFLISFYEKMQSDKGSIPDRFSAQQFSDYHSELNMSSLELGDSALYFCASSLEQGPYTDTQYFGPGTRLTVL.

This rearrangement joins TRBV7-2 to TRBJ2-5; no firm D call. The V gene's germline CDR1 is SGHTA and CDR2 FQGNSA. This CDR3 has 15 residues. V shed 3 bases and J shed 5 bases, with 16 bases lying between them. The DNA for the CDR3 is TGTGCCAGCAGCTTGTGGACCACGGCTTTTGAGACCCAGTACTTC. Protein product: CASSLWTTAFETQYF.

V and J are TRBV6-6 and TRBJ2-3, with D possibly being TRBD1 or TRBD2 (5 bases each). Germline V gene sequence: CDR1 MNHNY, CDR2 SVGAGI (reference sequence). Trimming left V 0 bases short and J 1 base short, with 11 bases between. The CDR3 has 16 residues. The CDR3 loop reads CASSYSPPGRTDTQYF. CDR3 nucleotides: TGTGCCAGCAGTTACTCCCCCCCGGGGCGCACAGATACGCAGTATTTT.

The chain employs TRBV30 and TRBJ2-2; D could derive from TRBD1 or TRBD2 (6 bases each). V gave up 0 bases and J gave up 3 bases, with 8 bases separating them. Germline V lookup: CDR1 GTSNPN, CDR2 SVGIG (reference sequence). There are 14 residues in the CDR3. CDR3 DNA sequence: TGTGCCTGGAGTGTAGGGGGGTACACCGGGGAGCTGTTTTTT. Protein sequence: CAWSVGGYTGELFF.

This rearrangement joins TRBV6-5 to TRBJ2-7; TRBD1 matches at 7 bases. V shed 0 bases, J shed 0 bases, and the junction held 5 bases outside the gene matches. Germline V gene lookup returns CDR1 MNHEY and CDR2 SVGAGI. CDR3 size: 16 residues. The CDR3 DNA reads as TGTGCCAGCAGTTACTCCGGGACAGCCACCTCCTACGAGCAGTACTTC. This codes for CASSYSGTATSYEQYF.

The CDR3 nucleotides are TGTGCCAGTAGATCGGGCAGGGGAAGGACCGGGGAGCTGTTTTTT. Protein sequence: CASRSGRGRTGELFF. The chain is built from TRBV19 and TRBJ2-2; a possible D gene is TRBD1 (6 bases). The germline gives CDR1 LNHDA, CDR2 SQIVND (reference sequence). This CDR3 is built from 15 residues. Trimming stripped 6 bases from V and 5 bases from J, with 16 bases between.

The CDR3 reads CASSLVGFREETQYF. For the CDR3, the DNA is TGTGCCAGCAGCTTAGTGGGGTTCAGGGAGGAGACCCAGTACTTC. The rearrangement uses TRBV7-6 and TRBJ2-5; D may correspond to TRBD1 or TRBD2 (5 bases each). V lost 1 base to trimming and J lost 5 bases, with 14 bases between them. Germline lookup yields CDR1 SGHVS and CDR2 FNYEAQ. The CDR3 covers 15 residues. The entire variable domain, with the rest obtained from reference TRBV7-6 and TRBJ2-5, is as follows: GAGVSQSPRYKVTKRGQDVALRCDPISGHVSLYWYRQALGQGPEFLTYFNYEAQQDKSGLPNDRFSAERPEGSISTLTIQRTEQRDSAMYRCASSLVGFREETQYFGPGTRLLVL.

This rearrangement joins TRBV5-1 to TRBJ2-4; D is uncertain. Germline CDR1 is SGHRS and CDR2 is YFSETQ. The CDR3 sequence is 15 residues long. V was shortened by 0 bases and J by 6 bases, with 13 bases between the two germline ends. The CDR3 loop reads CASSLGGPGLNIQYF. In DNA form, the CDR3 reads TGCGCCAGCAGCTTGGGTGGGCCGGGCTTAAACATTCAGTACTTC.

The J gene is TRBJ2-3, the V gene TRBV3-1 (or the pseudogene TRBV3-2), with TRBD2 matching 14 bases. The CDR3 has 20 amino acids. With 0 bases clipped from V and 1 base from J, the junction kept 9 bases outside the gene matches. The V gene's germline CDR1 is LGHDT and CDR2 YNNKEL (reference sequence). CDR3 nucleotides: TGTGCCAGCAGCCAAGATCGACTAGCGGGAGGGCCGCTGGGCACAGATACGCAGTATTTT. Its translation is CASSQDRLAGGPLGTDTQYF.

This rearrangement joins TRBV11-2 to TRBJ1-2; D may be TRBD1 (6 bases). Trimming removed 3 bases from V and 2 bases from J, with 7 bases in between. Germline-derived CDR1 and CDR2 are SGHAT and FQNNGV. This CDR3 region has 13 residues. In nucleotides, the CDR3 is TGTGCCAGCAGCTTGGACAGAAACTATGGCTACACCTTC. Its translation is CASSLDRNYGYTF.

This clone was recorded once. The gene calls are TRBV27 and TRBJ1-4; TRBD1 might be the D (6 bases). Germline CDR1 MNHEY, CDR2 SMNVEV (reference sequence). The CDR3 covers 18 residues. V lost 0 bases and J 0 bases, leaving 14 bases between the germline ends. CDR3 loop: CASSLSPDRGSTNEKLFF. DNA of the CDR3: TGTGCCAGCAGTTTATCCCCGGACAGAGGTTCAACTAATGAAAAACTGTTTTTT.

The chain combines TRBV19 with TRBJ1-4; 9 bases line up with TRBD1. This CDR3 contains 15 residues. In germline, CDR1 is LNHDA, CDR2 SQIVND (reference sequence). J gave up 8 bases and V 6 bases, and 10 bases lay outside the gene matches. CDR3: CASSPLGQGHEKLFF. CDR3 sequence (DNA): TGTGCCAGTAGCCCCTTGGGACAGGGTCACGAAAAACTGTTTTTT.

This CDR3 is CATSRGLAGEDTQYF. The CDR3 coding sequence is TGTGCCACCAGTAGGGGACTAGCGGGGGAGGATACGCAGTATTTT. This sequence joins TRBV24-1 and TRBJ2-3, with TRBD2 matching over 14 bases. The germline V gene encodes CDR1 KGHDR and CDR2 SFDVKD. After removal of 6 bases from V and 6 bases from J, the junction contained 4 bases not matched to a gene. CDR3 length equals 15 residues.

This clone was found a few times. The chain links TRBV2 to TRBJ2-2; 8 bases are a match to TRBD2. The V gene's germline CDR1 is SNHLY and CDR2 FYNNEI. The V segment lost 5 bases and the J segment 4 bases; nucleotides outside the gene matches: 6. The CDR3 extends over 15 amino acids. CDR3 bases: TGTGCCAGCAGTCTCAGCGGGGGAGGCACCGGGGAGCTGTTTTTT. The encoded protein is CASSLSGGGTGELFF.

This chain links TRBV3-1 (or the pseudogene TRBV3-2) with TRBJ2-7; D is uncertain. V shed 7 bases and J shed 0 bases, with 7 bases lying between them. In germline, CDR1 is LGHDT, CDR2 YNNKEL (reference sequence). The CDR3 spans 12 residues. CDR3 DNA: TGTGCCAGCATTCCCCGCTCCTACGAGCAGTACTTC. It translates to CASIPRSYEQYF.

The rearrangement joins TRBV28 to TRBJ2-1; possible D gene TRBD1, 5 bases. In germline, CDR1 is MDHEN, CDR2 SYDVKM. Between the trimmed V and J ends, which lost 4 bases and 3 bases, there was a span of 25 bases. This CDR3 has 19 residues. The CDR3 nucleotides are TGTGCCAGCAGTTCCCCTAGAGGACAACGGTCAATGCACTACAATGAGCAGTTCTTC. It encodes CASSSPRGQRSMHYNEQFF.